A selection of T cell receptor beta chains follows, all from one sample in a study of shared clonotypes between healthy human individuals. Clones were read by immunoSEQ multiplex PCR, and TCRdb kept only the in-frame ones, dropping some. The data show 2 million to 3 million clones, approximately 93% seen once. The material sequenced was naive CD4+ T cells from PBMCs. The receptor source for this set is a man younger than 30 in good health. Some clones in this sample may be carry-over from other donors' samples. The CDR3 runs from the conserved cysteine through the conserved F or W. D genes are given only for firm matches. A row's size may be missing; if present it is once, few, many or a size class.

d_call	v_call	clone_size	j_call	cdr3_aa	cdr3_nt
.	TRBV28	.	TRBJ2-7	CASRGYGQEGRYEQYF	TGTGCCAGCAGGGGATACGGACAGGAGGGTCGCTACGAGCAGTACTTC
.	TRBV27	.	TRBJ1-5	CASSTRTWGLQPQHF	TGTGCCAGCAGTACCCGGACCTGGGGGCTTCAGCCCCAGCATTTT
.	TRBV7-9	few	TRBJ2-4	CASSALFGSVPYF	TGTGCCAGCAGCGCCCTTTTCGGTAGCGTACCGTACTTC
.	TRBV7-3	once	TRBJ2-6	CASSWGSGANVLTF	TGTGCCAGCAGCTGGGGCTCTGGGGCCAACGTCCTGACTTTC
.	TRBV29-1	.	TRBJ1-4	CSAVGATNEKLFF	TGCAGCGCGGTGGGGGCGACTAATGAAAAACTGTTTTTT
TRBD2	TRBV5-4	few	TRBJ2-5	CATRGRTGLAGETQYF	TGTGCCACCAGGGGACGGACGGGACTAGCGGGAGAGACCCAGTACTTC
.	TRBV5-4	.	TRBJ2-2	CASSLAGRSGDLGELFF	TGTGCCAGCAGCTTGGCCGGGCGCTCGGGGGACCTCGGGGAGCTGTTTTTT
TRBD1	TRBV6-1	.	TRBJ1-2	CASRRTGKDYGYTF	TGTGCCAGCAGAAGGACAGGGAAGGACTATGGCTACACCTTC
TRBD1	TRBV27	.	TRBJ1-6	CASSRDRANSPLHF	TGTGCCAGCAGTCGGGACAGGGCGAATTCACCCCTCCACTTT
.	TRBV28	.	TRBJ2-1	CASTFGRRYNEQFF	TGTGCCAGCACTTTCGGACGGAGGTACAATGAGCAGTTCTTC
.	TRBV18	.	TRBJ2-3	CASSGYRGGDTQYF	TGTGCCAGCTCAGGATACAGAGGAGGGGATACGCAGTATTTT
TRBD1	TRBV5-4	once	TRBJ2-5	CASRTGTGGGETQYF	TGTGCCAGCAGAACCGGGACAGGGGGGGGAGAGACCCAGTACTTC
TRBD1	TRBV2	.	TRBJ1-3	CASRMTGGANTIYF	TGTGCCAGCAGGATGACAGGGGGCGCGAACACCATATATTTT
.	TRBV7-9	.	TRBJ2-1	CASSLGSHNEQFF	TGTGCCAGCAGCTTAGGTAGCCACAATGAGCAGTTCTTC
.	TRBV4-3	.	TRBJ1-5	CASSQDWQGKQPQHF	TGCGCCAGCAGCCAAGATTGGCAGGGGAAGCAGCCCCAGCATTTT
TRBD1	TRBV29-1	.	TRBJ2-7	CSVAGQVSYEQYF	TGCAGCGTCGCAGGACAGGTCTCCTACGAGCAGTACTTC
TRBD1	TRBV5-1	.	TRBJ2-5	CASTTGTALQETQYF	TGCGCCAGCACCACAGGGACAGCCCTCCAAGAGACCCAGTACTTC
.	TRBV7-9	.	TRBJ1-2	CASSSRQSYGYTF	TGTGCCAGCAGCTCCCGACAGTCCTATGGCTACACCTTC
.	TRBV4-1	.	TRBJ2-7	CASSLSISGTYEQYF	TGCGCCAGCAGCCTATCGATTAGCGGTACCTACGAGCAGTACTTC
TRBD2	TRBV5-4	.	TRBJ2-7	CASSNTGTSGGYEQYF	TGTGCCAGCAGCAACACCGGGACTAGCGGGGGATACGAGCAGTACTTC
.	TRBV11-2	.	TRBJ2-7	CASSLGREYEQYF	TGTGCCAGCAGCTTGGGGCGGGAATACGAGCAGTACTTC
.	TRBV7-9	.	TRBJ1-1	CASSIGWGNLNTEAFF	TGTGCCAGCAGCATCGGGTGGGGGAATCTGAACACTGAAGCTTTCTTT
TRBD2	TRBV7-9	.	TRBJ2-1	CASSLSGSSYNEQFF	TGTGCCAGCAGTCTTAGCGGGAGCTCCTACAATGAGCAGTTCTTC
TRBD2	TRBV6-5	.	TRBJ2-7	CASAVGLAVSYEQYF	TGTGCCAGTGCGGTGGGACTAGCGGTGAGCTACGAGCAGTACTTC
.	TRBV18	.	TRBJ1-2	CASSPPNNSPPWGTLTNYGYTF	TGTGCCAGCTCACCACCTAACAACAGCCCTCCCTGGGGGACCCTCACTAACTATGGCTACACCTTC
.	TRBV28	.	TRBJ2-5	CASSRRETQYF	TGTGCCAGCAGCCGACGGGAGACCCAGTACTTC
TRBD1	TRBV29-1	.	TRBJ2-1	CSTKDRGPYNEQFF	TGCAGCACGAAGGACAGGGGACCCTACAATGAGCAGTTCTTC
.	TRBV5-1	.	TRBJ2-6	CASSFVGGAGANVLTF	TGCGCCAGCAGCTTTGTAGGAGGGGCTGGGGCCAACGTCCTGACTTTC
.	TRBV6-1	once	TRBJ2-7	CASSLRQASQYEQYF	TGTGCCAGCAGTCTCCGACAGGCTAGCCAGTACGAGCAGTACTTC
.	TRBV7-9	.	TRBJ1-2	CASSLQATYGYTF	TGTGCCAGCAGCCTACAGGCCACCTATGGCTACACCTTC
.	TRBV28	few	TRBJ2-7	CASSLSGYEQYF	TGTGCCAGCAGTTTATCCGGCTACGAGCAGTACTTC
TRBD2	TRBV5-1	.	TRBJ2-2	CASSGLANPGELFF	TGCGCCAGCAGTGGACTAGCTAATCCCGGGGAGCTGTTTTTT
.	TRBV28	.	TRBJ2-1	CLSGSYNEQFF	TGTCTCTCAGGGAGCTACAATGAGCAGTTCTTC
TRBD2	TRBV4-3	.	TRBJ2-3	CASSQDTSGSFGTQYF	TGCGCCAGCAGCCAAGATACTAGCGGGAGCTTCGGTACGCAGTATTTT
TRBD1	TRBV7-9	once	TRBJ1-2	CASSPTGLVGYTF	TGTGCCAGCAGCCCGACAGGGTTAGTTGGCTACACCTTC
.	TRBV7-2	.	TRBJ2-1	CASSQDRSSYNEQFF	TGTGCCAGCAGTCAGGACAGAAGCTCCTACAATGAGCAGTTCTTC
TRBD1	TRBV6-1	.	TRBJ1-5	CASSEVGRGQWPQHF	TGTGCCAGCAGTGAAGTCGGCAGGGGACAGTGGCCCCAGCATTTT
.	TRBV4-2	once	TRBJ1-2	CASSQDRTADGYTF	TGTGCCAGCAGCCAAGATCGGACAGCCGATGGCTACACCTTC
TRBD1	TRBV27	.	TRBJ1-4	CASRYQGANEKLFF	TGTGCCAGCAGATACCAGGGGGCGAATGAAAAACTGTTTTTT
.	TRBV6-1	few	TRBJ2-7	CASRDTLNSIPREQYF	TGTGCCAGCCGTGACACGCTCAATTCCATACCGAGGGAGCAGTACTTC